Each of the 5 T cell receptor beta chains below was sequenced from the same sample in a study of shared T cell receptors in the human thymus. Profiled with immunoSEQ multiplex PCR; TCRdb holds only in-frame clones, not every one. The sample includes 550,000 to 800,000 clones, 80% to 90% of them seen just once. This same sample was also part of a study on human thymus T cells.

Sequences were obtained from thymocytes. The receptors were gathered from a girl under three years old with a congenital heart defect.

This clone is a singleton in its sample. The J gene is TRBJ1-2, the V gene TRBV5-1, with a possible D match to TRBD1 (5 bases). The CDR3 has 15 amino acids. Looked up from germline, CDR1 is SGHRS and CDR2 is YFSETQ. Between the trimmed V and J ends, which lost 4 bases and 4 bases, there was a span of 17 bases. In DNA, the CDR3 is TGCGCCAGCAGCCTCTCGCCGACAGCACTCTATGGCTACACCTTC. This encodes CASSLSPTALYGYTF.

This chain joins TRBV7-9 and TRBJ2-7; 8 bases are a match to TRBD2. The V gene's germline CDR1 is SEHNR and CDR2 FQNEAQ (reference sequence). The CDR3 has 15 residues. V shed 5 bases, J shed 3 bases, and the junction held 9 bases outside the gene matches. The CDR3 DNA reads TGTGCCAGCAGCGACTTGGGACTAGTGGGCTACGAGCAGTACTTC. This translates into CASSDLGLVGYEQYF.

This chain uses TRBV6-6 with TRBJ1-6, with D maybe TRBD1 (5 bases). The CDR3 contains 16 residues. The V and J ends lost 0 bases and 10 bases respectively, with 16 bases between them. Germline assignment: CDR1 MNHNY and CDR2 SVGAGI (reference sequence). CDR3: CASSYSPWGEDSPLHF. DNA for the CDR3: TGTGCCAGCAGTTACTCGCCTTGGGGGGAGGACTCACCCCTCCACTTT.

The rearrangement uses TRBV4-3 and TRBJ1-4; D remains unclear. CDR3 length: 18 amino acids. V dropped 0 bases and J dropped 5 bases, with 19 bases sitting between them. Germline loops: CDR1 LGHNA, CDR2 YSLEER. The CDR3 spells CASSQDFYAPGKNEKLFF. CDR3 DNA: TGCGCCAGCAGCCAAGATTTCTATGCTCCGGGAAAGAATGAAAAACTGTTTTTT.

DNA for the CDR3: TGCGCCAGCAGCCAAAGAATTAGAGGGTTTCGTGCCGGTTGGGTCCTCTACGAGCAGTACTTC. This translates into CASSQRIRGFRAGWVLYEQYF. The chain carries TRBV4-1 and TRBJ2-7, with TRBD2 as a possible D gene (5 bases). Germline CDR1 is MGHRA and CDR2 is YSYEKL. V lost 2 bases to trimming and J lost 3 bases, with 32 bases between them. The CDR3 contains 21 residues.